A single sample gave rise to the 2 T cell receptor beta chains below, sequenced in a study of T cells in Graves' hyperthyroidism and ophthalmopathy. Amplified TCR beta CDR3 regions came from RNA transcripts. HTBI primers were employed in a first-round RT-PCR of the TCR CDR3. TCRdb ran MiXCR on the multiplex PCR reads and lists one entry per CDR3 protein. Found here are over 650,000 distinct CDR3 sequences, about a sixth of them singletons; the top ten hold 8.4%. Sequencing was performed on blood. The receptors were gathered from a man aged 18 to 29 with Graves' hyperthyroidism.

The chain has TRBV4-1 and TRBJ2-2; D not resolved. Looked up from germline, CDR1 is MGHRA and CDR2 is YSYEKL. The CDR3 sequence is 15 residues long. Trimming pared 1 base from V and 4 bases from J, leaving 10 bases between. Here the CDR3 reads CASSQVIRGTGELFF. The CDR3 nucleotides are TGCGCCAGCAGCCAAGTGATTAGAGGCACCGGGGAGCTGTTTTTT.

This clonotype has ten or more counts. The V and J genes are TRBV6-1 and TRBJ2-3, with D possibly being TRBD1 (6 bases). Germline CDR1 MNHNS, CDR2 SASEGT. This CDR3 region has 14 residues. Between the trimmed V and J ends, which lost 5 bases and 1 base, there was a span of 10 bases. CDR3 sequence reads: CASSYRAGTDTQYF. The CDR3 region has the DNA TGTGCCAGCAGTTACAGGGCGGGCACAGATACGCAGTATTTT.